This passage covers 31 T cell receptor beta chains from one sample sequenced in a study of control samples from healthy donors and cancer patients. The assay was immunoSEQ multiplex PCR, and TCRdb's table has in-frame clones only and misses some. The sample has about 44,000 clones; around 75% are singletons. Material: formalin-fixed, paraffin-embedded tissue. These receptors were taken from a male donor with melanoma.

This clone occurred a few times. V usage is TRBV3-1 (or the pseudogene TRBV3-2) and J usage is TRBJ2-1, with D unresolved. Germline V gene lookup returns CDR1 LGHDT and CDR2 YNNKEL (reference sequence). There are 14 residues in the CDR3. V was cut by 1 base and J by 5 bases, with 9 bases left in between. In DNA, the CDR3 is TGTGCCAGCAGCCAAGTCGGGCCCCACAATGAGCAGTTCTTC. Translation: CASSQVGPHNEQFF.

The chain joins TRBV7-3 to TRBJ2-5; 9 bases agree with TRBD2. CDR3 length: 14 amino acids. The trim removed 5 bases at V and 4 bases at J, leaving 5 bases unmatched. Germline values: CDR1 SGHTA, CDR2 FQGTGA. CDR3 bases: TGTGCCAGCAGCCCCAGCGGGAGGACAGAGACCCAGTACTTC. It yields the protein CASSPSGRTETQYF.

This chain connects TRBV3-1 (or the pseudogene TRBV3-2) to TRBJ1-4; D not resolved. V dropped 3 bases and J dropped 4 bases, with 12 bases sitting between them. The V gene's germline CDR1 is LGHDT and CDR2 YNNKEL (reference sequence). The CDR3 is 15 amino acids. Here the CDR3 DNA reads TGTGCCAGCAGCCAGACTGTAAGGATTAATGAAAAACTGTTTTTT. Translating gives CASSQTVRINEKLFF.

The V and J genes are TRBV7-2 and TRBJ1-2; D is undetermined. The CDR3 extends over 15 amino acids. V lost 3 bases, J lost 8 bases, and 19 bases lay in between. CDR1 and CDR2 (germline): SGHTA, FQGNSA. CDR3: CASSFNPGMRGGYTF. The CDR3 DNA is TGTGCCAGCAGCTTCAATCCGGGCATGCGGGGAGGCTACACCTTC. Supplemented by reference TRBV7-2 and TRBJ1-2, the full variable domain reads GAGVSQSPSNKVTEKGKDVELRCDPISGHTALYWYRQSLGQGLEFLIYFQGNSAPDKSGLPSDRFSAERTGGSVSTLTIQRTQQEDSAVYLCASSFNPGMRGGYTFGSGTRLTVV.

In regard to this clone: An end of the junction differs from the germline gene, which may be a read error. The same CDR3 can be traced to other DNA sequences in this sample. The chain combines TRBV29-1 with TRBJ2-1; TRBD1 aligns across 7 bases. Germline V gives CDR1 SQVTM, CDR2 ANQGSEA. This CDR3 comprises 17 residues. The CDR3 spells CSVEDSEGAHPLNEQFF. The CDR3 DNA sequence: TGCAGTGTTGAAGATAGTGAGGGGGCGCACCCTCTTAATGAGCAGTTCTTC.

The chain recombines TRBV5-1 with TRBJ2-2; D perhaps matches TRBD2 (6 bases). Germline CDR1 SGHRS, CDR2 YFSETQ. The CDR3 runs 15 residues. The ends were cut back, 4 bases at V and 5 bases at J, with 15 bases in the middle. The CDR3 sequence: CASSIRDLKTGELFF. CDR3 bases: TGCGCCAGCAGCATACGGGACTTAAAGACCGGGGAGCTGTTTTTT.

This clone was recorded a few times. The chain joins TRBV30 to TRBJ1-1; tentative D call: TRBD1 (5 bases). The CDR3 extends over 11 amino acids. Germline CDR1 is GTSNPN and CDR2 is SVGIG (reference sequence). Trimming removed 3 bases from V and 6 bases from J, with 8 bases in between. This chain's CDR3 is CAWRTGPEAFF. DNA for the CDR3: TGTGCCTGGAGAACGGGACCTGAAGCTTTCTTT.

The chain employs TRBV9 and TRBJ2-5; 10 bases line up with TRBD1. This CDR3 spans 17 amino acids. Germline V gene lookup returns CDR1 SGDLS and CDR2 YYNGEE. With V trimmed by 4 bases and J by 4 bases, 13 bases remained unmatched. The CDR3 region is CASSSAPAGQGSETQYF. The CDR3 DNA is TGTGCCAGCAGCTCCGCCCCGGCGGGACAGGGGTCAGAGACCCAGTACTTC.

The chain combines TRBV21-1 with TRBJ2-1. TRBV21-1 is deemed a pseudogene. The CDR3 consists of 13 residues. The DNA for the CDR3 is TGTGCCAGCAGGGGGGATGGGGATGATGAGCAGTTCTTC. It is translated as CASRGDGDDEQFF.

This clone came up a few times. Other DNA sequences in the same sample also yield this CDR3. The chain links TRBV13 to TRBJ2-7; D is undetermined. The CDR3 length is 11 residues. The germline V and J ends were trimmed by 5 bases and 0 bases, with 2 bases remaining between them. Per the germline V gene, CDR1 is PRHDT and CDR2 is FYEKMQ (reference sequence). CDR3 protein: CASSRSYEQYF. The CDR3 coding sequence is TGTGCCAGCAGCCGCTCCTACGAGCAGTACTTC.

This chain links TRBV28 with TRBJ1-5; the match to TRBD1 covers 7 bases. The CDR3 extends over 15 amino acids. V lost 7 bases to trimming and J lost 5 bases; unmatched junction nucleotides: 11. Germline V CDR1 and CDR2: MDHEN, SYDVKM. This chain's CDR3 is CASIPRQGVDQPQHF. In nucleotides, the CDR3 is TGTGCCAGCATCCCTAGGCAGGGGGTTGATCAGCCCCAGCATTTT.

The rearrangement uses TRBV18 and TRBJ2-3; 7 bases align to TRBD2. V lost 4 bases to trimming and J lost 6 bases; unmatched junction nucleotides: 7. CDR1 and CDR2 (germline): KGHSH, LQKENI. The CDR3 has 14 residues. CDR3 amino acids: CASSRAGEEDTQYF. CDR3 DNA: TGTGCCAGCTCACGTGCGGGAGAAGAGGATACGCAGTATTTT.

This clone was seen a few times. The V call is TRBV5-6, the J call TRBJ2-4; tentative D call: TRBD2 (5 bases). The germline V gene has CDR1 SGHDT and CDR2 YYEEEE. This CDR3 has 15 amino acids. V lost 4 bases, J lost 2 bases, and 13 bases lay in between. The DNA for the CDR3 is TGTGCCAGCAGCGCTACGGGGAGTTCCAAAAACATTCAGTACTTC. As protein: CASSATGSSKNIQYF.

To note about this clone: Distinct nucleotide sequences in the sample also encode this CDR3. CDR3 loop: CASSQSGRGLISNEQFF. For the CDR3, the DNA is TGTGCCAGCAGTCAGAGCGGGAGGGGTCTCATATCCAATGAGCAGTTCTTC. J is TRBJ2-1 and V is TRBV3-1 (or the pseudogene TRBV3-2); 10 bases are shared with TRBD2. The trim removed 6 bases at V and 6 bases at J, leaving 14 bases unmatched. Germline values: CDR1 LGHDT, CDR2 YNNKEL (reference sequence). There are 17 residues in the CDR3.

V gene TRBV28 combines with J gene TRBJ1-1; perhaps TRBD1 as D (5 bases). The CDR3 length is 13 residues. With 5 bases removed from V and 0 bases from J, the gap between germline ends came to 7 bases. Per germline, CDR1 MDHEN and CDR2 SYDVKM. CDR3 protein: CASSGGLNTEAFF. The CDR3 DNA reads as TGTGCCAGCAGTGGGGGATTGAACACTGAAGCTTTCTTT.

This clone was detected many times. This rearrangement joins TRBV6-5 to TRBJ1-5; tentatively, D is TRBD1 (6 bases). The CDR3 runs to 13 residues. With 6 bases removed from V and 3 bases from J, the gap between germline ends came to 9 bases. In germline, CDR1 is MNHEY, CDR2 SVGAGI. CDR3 DNA sequence: TGTGCCAGCAGCCAGGGGTACAATCAGCCCCAGCATTTT. Protein product: CASSQGYNQPQHF.

This chain connects TRBV5-4 to TRBJ1-6, with 7 bases identical to TRBD1. The length of the CDR3 is 15 residues. Trimming removed 2 bases from V and 5 bases from J; junction bases left unmatched: 4. Germline V gene data show CDR1 as SGHNT and CDR2 as YYREEE (reference sequence). CDR3 coding DNA: TGTGCCAGCAGCTTCTACGACAGGGATAATTCACCCCTCCACTTT. It translates to CASSFYDRDNSPLHF.

This chain links TRBV19 with TRBJ2-7; 12 bases are a match to TRBD1. The CDR3 is 14 residues long. With V trimmed by 0 bases and J by 11 bases, 5 bases remained unmatched. Germline V CDR1 and CDR2: LNHDA, SQIVND (reference sequence). The CDR3 spells CASSIEGTGGAKYF. The CDR3 nucleotides are TGTGCCAGTAGTATAGAGGGGACAGGGGGCGCGAAGTACTTC.

This clone was found a few times. This sequence joins TRBV28 and TRBJ2-7; 8 positions agree with TRBD1. The germline CDR1 and CDR2 sequences are MDHEN and SYDVKM. This CDR3 has 16 residues. The V segment lost 6 bases and the J segment 3 bases; nucleotides outside the gene matches: 13. This CDR3 reads CASSPRGQAGRYEQYF. The CDR3 nucleotides are TGTGCCAGCAGCCCAAGGGGACAGGCCGGGCGCTACGAGCAGTACTTC.

The chain couples TRBV29-1 to TRBJ1-1, with no clear D. The ends were cut back, 3 bases at V and 8 bases at J, with 4 bases in the middle. The germline gives CDR1 SQVTM, CDR2 ANQGSEA. The CDR3 is 9 amino acids. As DNA, the CDR3 is TGCAGCGTTGACGAAGAAGCTTTCTTT. Translating gives CSVDEEAFF.

The chain combines TRBV10-3 with TRBJ2-3, with 10 positions matching TRBD2. V gave up 4 bases and J gave up 3 bases; unmatched junction bases: 10. The CDR3 runs to 17 residues. The germline gives CDR1 ENHRY, CDR2 SYGVKD. The CDR3 DNA sequence: TGTGCCATCAGTGGGACAGTAGCGGGAGGAAGGACAGATACGCAGTATTTT. This translates into CAISGTVAGGRTDTQYF.

V usage is TRBV7-9 and J usage is TRBJ1-3; TRBD1 is a possible D gene (5 bases). Trimming removed 1 base at V and 7 bases at J, with 5 bases between. Germline-derived CDR1 and CDR2 are SEHNR and FQNEAQ (reference sequence). The CDR3 has 12 amino acids. In DNA, the CDR3 is TGTGCCAGCAGCTTAGACAGGAACACCATATATTTT. Its translation is CASSLDRNTIYF. The full variable domain, with the rest looked up from reference TRBV7-9 and TRBJ1-3, is DTGVSQNPRHKITKRGQNVTFRCDPISEHNRLYWYRQTLGQGPEFLTYFQNEAQLEKSRLLSDRFSAERPKGSFSTLEIQRTEQGDSAMYLCASSLDRNTIYFGEGSWLTVV.

The J gene is TRBJ2-5, the V gene TRBV5-1; no definite D call. In germline, CDR1 is SGHRS, CDR2 YFSETQ. V was trimmed by 0 bases and J by 2 bases, leaving 8 bases between them. This CDR3 comprises 14 residues. This CDR3 reads CASSLEARQETQYF. CDR3 coding DNA: TGCGCCAGCAGCTTGGAGGCTAGGCAAGAGACCCAGTACTTC.

This chain links TRBV24-1 with TRBJ2-3; D gene ambiguous. V lost 6 bases and J lost 3, with 6 bases in between. Germline V CDR1 and CDR2: KGHDR, SFDVKD. CDR3 size: 12 residues. The DNA for the CDR3 is TGTGCCACCAGTCCCGGTACAGATACGCAGTATTTT. It specifies CATSPGTDTQYF.

The chain has TRBV2 and TRBJ1-2; TRBD1 agrees at 8 bases. CDR3 length equals 17 residues. Germline CDR1 is SNHLY and CDR2 is FYNNEI. With 6 bases clipped from V and 2 bases from J, the junction kept 14 bases outside the gene matches. CDR3 sequence reads: CASRRIGDRIGNYGYTF. CDR3 DNA sequence: TGTGCCAGCAGGAGGATTGGGGACAGGATCGGGAACTATGGCTACACCTTC.

J is TRBJ2-7 and V is TRBV28, with 15 bases fitting TRBD2. J lost 6 bases, V lost 6 bases, and 3 bases had no gene match. The CDR3 runs 14 residues. Looked up from germline, CDR1 is MDHEN and CDR2 is SYDVKM. CDR3 protein: CASRRGLAGGEQYF. The CDR3 nucleotides read TGTGCCAGCAGGAGGGGACTAGCGGGAGGCGAGCAGTACTTC.

The chain couples TRBV7-8 to TRBJ2-2, with 9 bases aligning to TRBD2. V shed 2 bases and J 6 bases; nucleotides not matched to a gene: 10. CDR1 and CDR2 (germline): SGHVS, FQNEAQ. This CDR3 comprises 17 residues. CDR3 sequence: CASSLYIQTSGSGELFF. The CDR3 DNA sequence: TGTGCCAGCAGCTTATACATCCAGACTAGCGGCTCCGGGGAGCTGTTTTTT.

Only a few counts were recorded for this clone. V is TRBV19 and J is TRBJ2-2; D gene ambiguous. Germline V gene data show CDR1 as LNHDA and CDR2 as SQIVND (reference sequence). Trimming shortened V by 6 bases and J by 0 bases, and 14 bases separated the two germline ends. The CDR3 runs to 16 residues. This chain's CDR3 is CASRFAVVANTGELFF. The CDR3 nucleotides read TGTGCCAGTAGGTTCGCGGTAGTGGCGAACACCGGGGAGCTGTTTTTT.

This chain joins TRBV24-1 and TRBJ2-2, with no clear D. CDR1 and CDR2 (germline): KGHDR, SFDVKD. V was shortened by 6 bases and J by 6 bases, with 7 bases between the two germline ends. This CDR3 contains 12 residues. CDR3 loop: CATSLSPGELFF. In nucleotides, the CDR3 is TGTGCCACCAGTCTGAGCCCCGGGGAGCTGTTTTTT.

The chain links TRBV9 to TRBJ2-3; 8 bases agree with TRBD1. Trimming removed 7 bases from V and 3 bases from J; junction bases left unmatched: 4. Germline lookup yields CDR1 SGDLS and CDR2 YYNGEE. This CDR3 spans 13 amino acids. CDR3 DNA: TGTGCCAGCTGCAGGGGGCCGACAGATACGCAGTATTTT. This sequence encodes CASCRGPTDTQYF.

This chain uses TRBV5-1 with TRBJ2-2; D may be TRBD2 (7 bases). Germline lookup yields CDR1 SGHRS and CDR2 YFSETQ. V was trimmed by 0 bases and J by 0 bases, leaving 9 bases between them. This CDR3 contains 16 residues. The CDR3 DNA reads as TGCGCCAGCAGCTTGGAGGGGGGGGCGAACACCGGGGAGCTGTTTTTT. This translates into CASSLEGGANTGELFF.